This is a list of T cell receptor beta chains from one sample in a study of blood T cell repertoires in COVID-19. Clones were read by immunoSEQ multiplex PCR, and TCRdb kept only the in-frame ones, dropping some. The sample has tens of thousands of clones, more than 65% seen once. The sequenced material came from peripheral blood. These receptors were taken from a man in his 70s with COVID-19, enrolled during active disease. CDR3s include the opening cysteine and the closing phenylalanine or tryptophan. Fields, in order: V gene, J gene, CDR3 protein.

v_gene: TRBV28
j_gene: TRBJ1-6
CDR3aa: CASNRGQVWTSPLHF

v_gene: TRBV18
j_gene: TRBJ2-7
CDR3aa: CASSTTDSYEQYF

v_gene: TRBV5-8
j_gene: TRBJ1-2
CDR3aa: CASSLEGAYYGYTF

v_gene: TRBV18
j_gene: TRBJ1-4
CDR3aa: CASSRRQATTNEKLFF

v_gene: TRBV7-2
j_gene: TRBJ1-3
CDR3aa: CASSPKDRGLPVTFNTIYF

v_gene: TRBV7-2
j_gene: TRBJ2-7
CDR3aa: CASSTGLAPSYEQYF

v_gene: TRBV19
j_gene: TRBJ1-2
CDR3aa: CASSIELGQGNGYTF

v_gene: TRBV19
j_gene: TRBJ2-1
CDR3aa: CASQGEVYNEQFF

v_gene: TRBV5-1
j_gene: TRBJ1-3
CDR3aa: CASSPRDRGSGNTIYF

v_gene: TRBV4-3
j_gene: TRBJ2-7
CDR3aa: CASSQTGTNSYEQYF

v_gene: TRBV2
j_gene: TRBJ2-5
CDR3aa: CASRDRAGETQYF

v_gene: TRBV6-4
j_gene: TRBJ2-2
CDR3aa: CASSDSWRTGELFF

v_gene: TRBV12-5
j_gene: TRBJ1-1
CDR3aa: CASGSYRNRDKAFF

v_gene: TRBV6-5
j_gene: TRBJ1-6
CDR3aa: CASSYSGANSPLHF

v_gene: TRBV20-1
j_gene: TRBJ1-5
CDR3aa: CSASYGDFNQPQHF

v_gene: TRBV5-5
j_gene: TRBJ1-2
CDR3aa: CASWDSNYGYTF

v_gene: TRBV12-3/TRBV12-4
j_gene: TRBJ2-7
CDR3aa: CASSLSRAHEQYF

v_gene: TRBV5-6
j_gene: TRBJ2-7
CDR3aa: CASSLDPTYEQYF

v_gene: TRBV5-5
j_gene: TRBJ2-7
CDR3aa: CASSPTSYEQYF

v_gene: TRBV27
j_gene: TRBJ2-3
CDR3aa: CASRGTGTDTQYF

v_gene: TRBV5-1
j_gene: TRBJ2-2
CDR3aa: CASSPEGTGELFF

v_gene: TRBV24-1
j_gene: TRBJ2-1
CDR3aa: CATSLGLNNEQFF

v_gene: TRBV6-4
j_gene: TRBJ2-7
CDR3aa: CASSDPRPPSGEQYF

v_gene: TRBV27
j_gene: TRBJ1-4
CDR3aa: CASSTLNSKLGKLFF

v_gene: TRBV7-2
j_gene: TRBJ1-1
CDR3aa: CASSFGTGGRVEAFF

v_gene: TRBV11-3
j_gene: TRBJ1-2
CDR3aa: CASSLGGGSYGYTF

v_gene: TRBV7-6
j_gene: TRBJ2-7
CDR3aa: CASSLGPGVGSYEQYF

v_gene: TRBV5-4
j_gene: TRBJ1-2
CDR3aa: CASSSNSGNGYTF

v_gene: TRBV10-3
j_gene: TRBJ2-1
CDR3aa: CAIGGSSGDNEQFF

v_gene: TRBV19
j_gene: TRBJ1-1
CDR3aa: CASSLPGQGGTEAFF

v_gene: TRBV2
j_gene: TRBJ1-1
CDR3aa: CASWGDTEAFF

v_gene: TRBV7-8
j_gene: TRBJ2-7
CDR3aa: CASSGRQVGPYEQYF

v_gene: TRBV9
j_gene: TRBJ1-6
CDR3aa: CASSVHPGQGSIIYNSPLHF

v_gene: TRBV3-1/TRBV3-2
j_gene: TRBJ1-1
CDR3aa: CASSRGGASTEAFF

v_gene: TRBV9
j_gene: TRBJ2-3
CDR3aa: CASSPRGHGFSTDTQYF

v_gene: TRBV5-8
j_gene: TRBJ1-3
CDR3aa: CASSLFVTSGNTIYF

v_gene: TRBV9
j_gene: TRBJ1-3
CDR3aa: CASSPHFDRNSGNTIYF

v_gene: TRBV11-3
j_gene: TRBJ2-5
CDR3aa: CASSPSGGALETQYF

v_gene: TRBV7-2
j_gene: TRBJ2-6
CDR3aa: CASSSRQFSGANVLTF

v_gene: TRBV2
j_gene: TRBJ2-3
CDR3aa: CASSVRGTDTQYF

v_gene: TRBV5-6
j_gene: TRBJ2-3
CDR3aa: CASSFYRGGAVDTQYF

v_gene: TRBV2
j_gene: TRBJ2-5
CDR3aa: CASSELAGETQYF

v_gene: TRBV19
j_gene: TRBJ1-2
CDR3aa: CASSMQGVRGYTF

v_gene: TRBV6-4
j_gene: TRBJ2-3
CDR3aa: CASSRTSGVTDTQYF

v_gene: TRBV28
j_gene: TRBJ1-1
CDR3aa: CASRVSGSGEAFF

v_gene: TRBV4-3
j_gene: TRBJ1-2
CDR3aa: CASSPYGLGTEDYGYTF

v_gene: TRBV30
j_gene: TRBJ1-3
CDR3aa: CAWSRAGRGNTIYF

v_gene: TRBV28
j_gene: TRBJ1-6
CDR3aa: CASSVSGTGSSPLHF

v_gene: TRBV5-1
j_gene: TRBJ1-4
CDR3aa: CASSLAGEDNEKLFF

v_gene: TRBV6-2/TRBV6-3
j_gene: TRBJ1-5
CDR3aa: CASSYSFTTVPNQPQHF

v_gene: TRBV18
j_gene: TRBJ1-1
CDR3aa: CANRQGQNTEAFF

v_gene: TRBV7-6
j_gene: TRBJ2-2
CDR3aa: CASSELAGGQAGELFF

v_gene: TRBV19
j_gene: TRBJ1-1
CDR3aa: CASSIQQVPGTEAFF

v_gene: TRBV19
j_gene: TRBJ2-1
CDR3aa: CASTRRGGIFNEQFF

v_gene: TRBV7-9
j_gene: TRBJ2-5
CDR3aa: CASSLVGGVETQYF

v_gene: TRBV30
j_gene: TRBJ2-4
CDR3aa: CAWHTGSLAKNIQYF

v_gene: TRBV6-5
j_gene: TRBJ2-7
CDR3aa: CASSYSSGGRYEQYF

v_gene: TRBV5-1
j_gene: TRBJ2-3
CDR3aa: CASSLRSFKTDTQYF

v_gene: TRBV19
j_gene: TRBJ1-5
CDR3aa: CASSIEANQPQHF